These 16 T cell receptor beta chains were sequenced from one sample in a study of long-term antiretroviral therapy in people with HIV. Version v3.0 of the immunoSEQ assay ran at survey level. Generated by immunoSEQ multiplex PCR, the TCRdb table keeps only in-frame clones and is missing some. The table records fewer than 30,000 clones, over 70% of them present only once. The source was unsorted PBMCs, collected around 2.8 years after starting antiretroviral therapy. Every receptor here comes from a man between 25 and 39 years old with HIV.

V and J are TRBV9 and TRBJ1-5; 9 bases align to TRBD1. From germline, CDR1 is SGDLS and CDR2 YYNGEE. The CDR3 is 16 residues long. The J segment lost 0 bases and the V segment lost 6 bases, leaving 7 bases of the junction unmatched. Here the CDR3 reads CASTGDRADSNQPQHF. The DNA for the CDR3 is TGTGCCAGCACGGGGGACAGGGCCGATAGCAATCAGCCCCAGCATTTT.

V and J are TRBV7-9 and TRBJ1-1; D is unclear. V was shortened by 5 bases and J by 10 bases, with 8 bases between the two germline ends. The CDR3 covers 10 residues. CDR1 SEHNR and CDR2 FQNEAQ come from the germline V gene (reference sequence). The CDR3 DNA follows: TGTGCCAGCAGCGCGTGGGGAGCTTTCTTT. Its translation is CASSAWGAFF.

The gene calls are TRBV12-5 and TRBJ2-7; possible D gene TRBD1, 6 bases. Trimming took off 9 bases at V and 0 bases at J, with 18 bases between the two ends. The CDR3 contains 15 residues. Per the germline V gene, CDR1 is LGHNT and CDR2 is FRNRAP. The CDR3 nucleotides are TGTGCTAGCCCTTACCCGGGACACACCTCCTACGAGCAGTACTTC. It codes for CASPYPGHTSYEQYF. Looking up the rest from reference TRBV12-5 and TRBJ2-7 gives the full variable domain: DARVTQTPRHKVTEMGQEVTMRCQPILGHNTVFWYRQTMMQGLELLAYFRNRAPLDDSGMPKDRFSAEMPDATLATLKIQPSEPRDSAVYFCASPYPGHTSYEQYFGPGTRLTVT.

The chain links TRBV29-1 to TRBJ1-1, with TRBD1 as a possible D gene (5 bases). Trimming pared 6 bases from V and 6 bases from J, leaving 17 bases between. Germline CDR1 reads SQVTM; CDR2 reads ANQGSEA. The CDR3 extends over 13 amino acids. CDR3 sequence reads: CSVRGVGTAEAFF. The CDR3 coding sequence is TGCAGCGTGCGTGGGGTCGGGACGGCTGAAGCTTTCTTT.

The CDR3 protein is CASSVNSGTGNEQYF. DNA of the CDR3: TGTGCCAGCTCGGTCAATTCCGGGACAGGGAACGAGCAGTACTTC. The rearrangement joins TRBV18 to TRBJ2-7; 9 bases are shared with TRBD1. Germline V gene lookup returns CDR1 KGHSH and CDR2 LQKENI. The CDR3 runs to 15 residues. V lost 6 bases to trimming and J lost 5 bases; unmatched junction nucleotides: 11. The full variable domain, in which reference TRBV18 and TRBJ2-7 provide the parts outside the CDR3, is NAGVMQNPRHLVRRRGQEARLRCSPMKGHSHVYWYRQLPEEGLKFMVYLQKENIIDESGMPKERFSAEFPKEGPSILRIQQVVRGDSAAYFCASSVNSGTGNEQYFGPGTRLTVT.

The gene calls are TRBV18 and TRBJ2-7, with 9 nucleotides matching TRBD1. The junction had 8 bases not matched to a gene; V was cut back by 2 bases and J by 3 bases. The CDR3 sequence is 16 residues long. Looked up from germline, CDR1 is KGHSH and CDR2 is LQKENI. The CDR3 nucleotides are TGTGCCAGCTCACCATTCCGGGACAGGGTGCGCTACGAGCAGTACTTC. It codes for CASSPFRDRVRYEQYF.

The J gene is TRBJ2-7, the V gene TRBV9, with TRBD1 matching over 10 bases. The germline gives CDR1 SGDLS, CDR2 YYNGEE. The CDR3 totals 15 residues. J was trimmed by 1 base and V by 4 bases; bases with no gene match: 5. CDR3 sequence (DNA): TGTGCCAGCAGCCCCTCGGGACAGGGGTCCTACGAGCAGTACTTC. It specifies CASSPSGQGSYEQYF.

The chain uses TRBV4-1 and TRBJ2-2, with TRBD1 identical over 9 bases. The CDR3 length is 14 residues. Germline loops: CDR1 MGHRA, CDR2 YSYEKL. The V and J ends lost 4 bases and 7 bases, in that order; junction bases with no gene match: 4. CDR3 sequence (DNA): TGCGCCAGCAGCCCGGGACAGGGAGGCGGGGAGCTGTTTTTT. This gives the protein CASSPGQGGGELFF.

This clone was found once. V and J are TRBV5-8 and TRBJ2-7; weak D call: TRBD2 (5 bases). CDR1 is SGHTS, CDR2 YDEGEE, per germline. Trimming removed 5 bases at V and 4 bases at J, with 16 bases between. The CDR3 is 14 residues long. The DNA of the CDR3 is TGTGCCAGCAGAGGAGGACTCTCCGCTTACGAGCAGTACTTC. Protein product: CASRGGLSAYEQYF. Using reference TRBV5-8 and TRBJ2-7 for the parts outside the CDR3, the full variable domain is EAGVTQSPTHLIKTRGQQATLRCSPISGHTSVYWYQQALGLGLQFLLWYDEGEERNRGNFPPRFSGRQFPNYSSELNVNALELEDSALYLCASRGGLSAYEQYFGPGTRLTVT.

CDR3 coding DNA: TGCAGCGTGGGGGGATCGGGGAATACGCAGTATTTT. It is translated as CSVGGSGNTQYF. The chain carries TRBV29-1 and TRBJ2-3; maybe TRBD2 (6 bases). V was clipped by 6 bases and J by 7 bases, with 14 bases between them. Germline V gene data show CDR1 as SQVTM and CDR2 as ANQGSEA. The CDR3 is made up of 12 amino acids.

The chain is built from TRBV6-5 and TRBJ2-7; TRBD2 might be the D (6 bases). CDR1 and CDR2 from the germline V gene are MNHEY and SVGAGI. The V end lost 5 bases, the J end lost 3 bases, and 14 bases lay between the germline ends. CDR3 length: 14 amino acids. The DNA of the CDR3 is TGTGCCAGCAGTCCCCGGGCGGGACGCTACGAGCAGTACTTC. Translated: CASSPRAGRYEQYF.

The V and J genes are TRBV2 and TRBJ1-1; D is possibly TRBD1 (5 bases). V was pared by 0 bases and J by 4 bases, with 15 bases between. Germline loops: CDR1 SNHLY, CDR2 FYNNEI. This CDR3 has 16 amino acids. This CDR3 is CASSEALRGTGTEAFF. CDR3 DNA sequence: TGTGCCAGCAGTGAAGCGCTTCGGGGTACAGGCACTGAAGCTTTCTTT.

A remark on this clone: Other DNA sequences in this sample translate to the same CDR3. The chain joins TRBV5-4 to TRBJ1-3, with D possibly being TRBD1 (5 bases). The V end lost 2 bases, the J end lost 0 bases, and 9 bases lay between the germline ends. Germline lookup yields CDR1 SGHNT and CDR2 YYREEE (reference sequence). This CDR3 spans 15 amino acids. The CDR3 protein is CASSLGAGSGNTIYF. The CDR3 DNA sequence: TGTGCCAGCAGCTTAGGGGCCGGCTCTGGAAACACCATATATTTT.

This chain links TRBV7-2 with TRBJ2-3; D gene ambiguous. V was shortened by 1 base and J by 4 bases, with 3 bases between the two germline ends. CDR1 and CDR2 from the germline V gene are SGHTA and FQGNSA. This CDR3 spans 12 amino acids. In DNA, the CDR3 is TGTGCCAGCAGCTTAGTCCCAGATACGCAGTATTTT. Translating gives CASSLVPDTQYF.

This rearrangement joins TRBV12-5 to TRBJ1-2, with D unresolved. CDR3 length: 14 amino acids. Germline V gene sequence: CDR1 LGHNT, CDR2 FRNRAP. V was cut by 5 bases and J by 0 bases, with 10 bases left in between. CDR3 protein: CASGPDPTNYGYTF. The DNA of the CDR3 is TGTGCTAGTGGTCCGGACCCAACTAACTATGGCTACACCTTC.

V usage is TRBV5-1 and J usage is TRBJ1-2; D uncertain. CDR3 length: 14 residues. The V end was cut by 0 bases, the J end by 2 bases, with 8 bases between. From germline, CDR1 is SGHRS and CDR2 YFSETQ. The CDR3 region is CASSLAGENYGYTF. DNA of the CDR3: TGCGCCAGCAGCTTGGCCGGGGAGAACTATGGCTACACCTTC.